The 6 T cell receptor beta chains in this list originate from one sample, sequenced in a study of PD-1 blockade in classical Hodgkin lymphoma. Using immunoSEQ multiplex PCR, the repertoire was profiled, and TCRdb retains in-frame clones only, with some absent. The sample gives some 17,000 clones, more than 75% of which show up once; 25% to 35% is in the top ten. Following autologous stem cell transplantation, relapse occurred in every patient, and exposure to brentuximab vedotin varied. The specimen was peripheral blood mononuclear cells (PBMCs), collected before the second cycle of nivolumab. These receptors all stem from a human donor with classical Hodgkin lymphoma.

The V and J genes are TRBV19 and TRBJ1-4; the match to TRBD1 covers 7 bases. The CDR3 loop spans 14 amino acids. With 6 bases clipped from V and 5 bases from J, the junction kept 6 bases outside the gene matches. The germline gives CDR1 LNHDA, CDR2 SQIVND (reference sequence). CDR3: CASRVQGSNEKLFF. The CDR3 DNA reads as TGTGCCAGTAGGGTACAGGGGTCGAATGAAAAACTGTTTTTT.

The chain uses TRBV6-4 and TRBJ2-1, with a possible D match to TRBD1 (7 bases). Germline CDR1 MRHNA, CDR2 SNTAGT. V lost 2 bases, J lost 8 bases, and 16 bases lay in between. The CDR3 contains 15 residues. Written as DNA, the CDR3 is TGTGCCAGCAGTGACGGGCAGGGGGGTAGGGATGAGCAGTTCTTC. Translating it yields CASSDGQGGRDEQFF.

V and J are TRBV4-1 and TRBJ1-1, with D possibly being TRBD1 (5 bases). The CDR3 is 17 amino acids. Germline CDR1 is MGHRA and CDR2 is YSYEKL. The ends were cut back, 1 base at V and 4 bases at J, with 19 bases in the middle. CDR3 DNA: TGCGCCAGCAGCCAAGTTGTAGGAGGGGCGAGGATCACTGAAGCTTTCTTT. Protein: CASSQVVGGARITEAFF.

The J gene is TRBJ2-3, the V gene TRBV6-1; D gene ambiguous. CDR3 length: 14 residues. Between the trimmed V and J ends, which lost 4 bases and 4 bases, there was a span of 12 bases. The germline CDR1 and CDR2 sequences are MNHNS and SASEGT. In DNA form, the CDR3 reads TGTGCCAGCAGTGGAAGTAACATGGCAGATACGCAGTATTTT. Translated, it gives CASSGSNMADTQYF.

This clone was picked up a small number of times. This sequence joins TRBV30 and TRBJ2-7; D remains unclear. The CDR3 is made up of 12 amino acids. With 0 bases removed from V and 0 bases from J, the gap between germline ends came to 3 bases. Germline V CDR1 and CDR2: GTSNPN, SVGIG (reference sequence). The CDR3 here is CAWSVSSYEQYF. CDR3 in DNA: TGTGCCTGGAGTGTAAGCTCCTACGAGCAGTACTTC. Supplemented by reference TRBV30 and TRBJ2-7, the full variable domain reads SQTIHQWPATLVQPVGSPLSLECTVEGTSNPNLYWYRQAAGRGLQLLFYSVGIGQISSEVPQNLSASRPQDRQFILSSKKLLLSDSGFYLCAWSVSSYEQYFGPGTRLTVT.

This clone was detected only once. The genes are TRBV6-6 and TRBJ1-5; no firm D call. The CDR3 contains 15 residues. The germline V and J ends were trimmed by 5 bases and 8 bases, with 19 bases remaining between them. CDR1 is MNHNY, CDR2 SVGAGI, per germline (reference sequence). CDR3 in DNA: TGTGCCAGCAGTCTAGGAGGCCCGGCAATCAAGCCCCAGCATTTT. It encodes CASSLGGPAIKPQHF.